These 18 T cell receptor beta chains were all obtained from the same sample, sequenced in a study of blood T cell repertoires in COVID-19. The repertoire was sequenced with immunoSEQ multiplex PCR; TCRdb's copy has only in-frame clones and lacks some. The sample contains 290,000 or so clones, about 90% of which appear only once. Material for sequencing was PBMCs or T cells enriched from blood (not recorded which). Receptors were obtained from a woman younger than 35 with acute COVID-19.

This clone was observed a few times. The chain is built from TRBV29-1 and TRBJ1-5, with TRBD1 matching over 11 bases. CDR1 and CDR2 from the germline V gene are SQVTM and ANQGSEA. The CDR3 is 13 residues long. V trimming: 5 bases; J trimming: 5 bases; junction bases outside the gene matches: 2. The DNA of the CDR3 is TGCAGCGTTATGGGACAGGGGGATCAGCCCCAGCATTTT. It encodes CSVMGQGDQPQHF.

The table lists this clone with a few counts. The V gene is TRBV19, the J gene TRBJ2-7; 7 positions agree with TRBD2. Germline V lookup: CDR1 LNHDA, CDR2 SQIVND (reference sequence). There are 15 residues in the CDR3. Trimming removed 5 bases from V and 1 base from J; junction bases left unmatched: 8. The chain's CDR3 is CASSWSRGVSYEQYF. The CDR3 bases are TGTGCCAGTAGTTGGAGTCGGGGGGTTTCCTACGAGCAGTACTTC.

The chain links TRBV5-6 to TRBJ2-2; possibly TRBD2 for D (6 bases). Trimming cost V 0 bases and J 2 bases, with 8 bases left between them. Germline assignment: CDR1 SGHDT and CDR2 YYEEEE. This CDR3 comprises 15 residues. In DNA form, the CDR3 reads TGTGCCAGCAGCTTGGACGGGAGAAACACCGGGGAGCTGTTTTTT. Translation: CASSLDGRNTGELFF.

DNA for the CDR3: TGTGCCAGCAGCCGGGAGCGTAATTCACCCCTCCACTTT. Its translation is CASSRERNSPLHF. This rearrangement joins TRBV28 to TRBJ1-6; D gene uncertain. The CDR3 is 13 residues long. V was pared by 6 bases and J by 6 bases, with 9 bases between. Germline V lookup: CDR1 MDHEN, CDR2 SYDVKM. Complete variable domain (other parts from reference TRBV28 and TRBJ1-6): DVKVTQSSRYLVKRTGEKVFLECVQDMDHENMFWYRQDPGLGLRLIYFSYDVKMKEKGDIPEGYSVSREKKERFSLILESASTNQTSMYLCASSRERNSPLHFGNGTRLTVT.

The table lists this clone with a few counts. This chain connects TRBV4-2 to TRBJ1-2; 7 positions agree with TRBD1. V was pared by 4 bases and J by 4 bases, with 3 bases of the junction left unmatched. The CDR3 length is 13 residues. Germline CDR1 is LGHNA and CDR2 is YNFKEQ. CDR3 sequence (DNA): TGTGCCAGCAGCCTGGGGACAGCCTATGGCTACACCTTC. As protein: CASSLGTAYGYTF.

This clone was counted a few times. The genes are TRBV7-9 and TRBJ2-7; a possible D gene is TRBD1 (6 bases). Germline assignment: CDR1 SEHNR and CDR2 FQNEAQ (reference sequence). This CDR3 region has 13 residues. Trimming took off 5 bases at V and 6 bases at J, with 14 bases between the two ends. CDR3: CASSVTGLREQYF. The CDR3 DNA sequence: TGTGCCAGCAGCGTAACAGGGTTGCGCGAGCAGTACTTC.

This chain joins TRBV6-5 and TRBJ1-1; tentative D call: TRBD1 (6 bases). Germline CDR1 reads MNHEY; CDR2 reads SVGAGI. V was cut by 8 bases and J by 1 base, with 11 bases left in between. The CDR3 extends over 13 amino acids. CDR3 amino acids: CASRGGGNTEAFF. The DNA of the CDR3 is TGTGCCAGCCGAGGGGGTGGGAACACTGAAGCTTTCTTT.

This chain uses TRBV19 with TRBJ2-5; D call uncertain. Germline V gene sequence: CDR1 LNHDA, CDR2 SQIVND (reference sequence). V shed 4 bases and J shed 4 bases, with 13 bases lying between them. CDR3 length: 14 residues. This CDR3 is CASSNPRLGETQYF. CDR3 coding DNA: TGTGCCAGTAGTAATCCGAGACTCGGAGAGACCCAGTACTTC.

This chain joins TRBV24-1 and TRBJ2-5, with D possibly TRBD2 on 6 matching bases. The V end was cut by 3 bases, the J end by 2 bases, with 9 bases between. This CDR3 is 14 amino acids long. Germline CDR1 KGHDR, CDR2 SFDVKD. CDR3 amino acids: CATSDPGTQETQYF. CDR3 DNA sequence: TGTGCCACCAGTGATCCCGGGACTCAAGAGACCCAGTACTTC.

The chain combines TRBV12-3 or TRBV12-4 with TRBJ2-7, with unresolved D. V gave up 3 bases and J gave up 4 bases, with 4 bases separating them. CDR3 length equals 11 residues. CDR3 coding DNA: TGTGCCAGCAGTTTCCGTTACGAGCAGTACTTC. Amino acids: CASSFRYEQYF.

This clone was picked up one time. The CDR3 reads CAWSARQATGPQHF. CDR3 coding DNA: TGTGCCTGGAGTGCCCGACAGGCCACAGGGCCCCAGCATTTT. The chain couples TRBV30 to TRBJ1-5, with D possibly being TRBD1 (6 bases). This CDR3 comprises 14 residues. CDR1 is GTSNPN and CDR2 is SVGIG in the germline V gene (reference sequence). Trimming stripped 1 base from V and 9 bases from J, with 16 bases between.

The rearrangement uses TRBV27 and TRBJ1-2; 8 positions match TRBD1. Trimming cost V 0 bases and J 8 bases; bases outside gene matches: 5. Germline assignment: CDR1 MNHEY and CDR2 SMNVEV (reference sequence). This CDR3 is 14 amino acids long. CDR3 amino acids: CASSLSAGGVGYTF. CDR3 coding DNA: TGTGCCAGCAGTTTATCGGCAGGGGGCGTCGGCTACACCTTC.

This clone is a singleton in its sample. This chain uses TRBV6-5 with TRBJ1-5, with TRBD1 identical over 10 bases. V gave up 6 bases and J gave up 2 bases; unmatched junction bases: 4. Germline assignment: CDR1 MNHEY and CDR2 SVGAGI. This CDR3 is 15 amino acids long. For the CDR3, the DNA is TGTGCCAGCAGCGGGACAGGGGCGGGCAATCAGCCCCAGCATTTT. Residues: CASSGTGAGNQPQHF.

In this sample, this clone turned up a few times. The rearrangement uses TRBV28 and TRBJ2-7; D not resolved. Germline V gives CDR1 MDHEN, CDR2 SYDVKM. The CDR3 has 12 residues. V lost 2 bases and J lost 4, with 6 bases in between. The chain's CDR3 is CASSLSEYEQYF. DNA for the CDR3: TGTGCCAGCAGTTTAAGCGAATACGAGCAGTACTTC.

The chain is built from TRBV14 and TRBJ1-1, with TRBD1 matching 7 bases. Germline CDR1 SGHDN, CDR2 FVKESK. J lost 5 bases, V lost 10 bases, and 16 bases had no gene match. The CDR3 runs 15 residues. CDR3 DNA sequence: TGTGCCAACCGGATGCTTAACAGGGGAAGGACTGAAGCTTTCTTT. It translates to CANRMLNRGRTEAFF. The entire variable domain, with the rest obtained from reference TRBV14 and TRBJ1-1, is as follows: EAGVTQFPSHSVIEKGQTVTLRCDPISGHDNLYWYRRVMGKEIKFLLHFVKESKQDESGMPNNRFLAERTGGTYSTLKVQPAELEDSGVYFCANRMLNRGRTEAFFGQGTRLTVV.

The rearrangement joins TRBV29-1 to TRBJ1-1; D gene uncertain. CDR3 length equals 14 residues. The V end was cut by 4 bases, the J end by 1 base, with 13 bases between. Per germline, CDR1 SQVTM and CDR2 ANQGSEA. The CDR3, as DNA: TGCAGCGTTGTAGTGCTCACCAAGAACACTGAAGCTTTCTTT. Its translation: CSVVVLTKNTEAFF. The entire variable domain, with the rest obtained from reference TRBV29-1 and TRBJ1-1, is as follows: SAVISQKPSRDICQRGTSLTIQCQVDSQVTMMFWYRQQPGQSLTLIATANQGSEATYESGFVIDKFPISRPNLTFSTLTVSNMSPEDSSIYLCSVVVLTKNTEAFFGQGTRLTVV.

The CDR3 bases are TGTGCCAGCAGCCCTCGGACTCTACCCTACGAGCAGTACTTC. It encodes CASSPRTLPYEQYF. The chain links TRBV11-1 to TRBJ2-7; D possibly corresponds to TRBD2 (5 bases). V gave up 5 bases and J gave up 2 bases, with 13 bases separating them. The CDR3 has 14 residues. Looked up from germline, CDR1 is SGHAT and CDR2 is FQDESV (reference sequence). Filled out from reference TRBV11-1 and TRBJ2-7, the complete variable domain reads EAEVAQSPRYKITEKSQAVAFWCDPISGHATLYWYRQILGQGPELLVQFQDESVVDDSQLPKDRFSAERLKGVDSTLKIQPAELGDSAMYLCASSPRTLPYEQYFGPGTRLTVT.

Turning to this clone: Other DNA variants within this sample encode the same CDR3. The CDR3 sequence is CASSVGAGNQPQHF. The CDR3 bases are TGTGCCAGCAGCGTAGGTGCAGGCAATCAGCCCCAGCATTTT. This chain uses TRBV9 with TRBJ1-5; D remains ambiguous. V was clipped by 0 bases and J by 2 bases, with 6 bases between them. Germline assignment: CDR1 SGDLS and CDR2 YYNGEE. This CDR3 has 14 amino acids. The full variable domain, in which reference TRBV9 and TRBJ1-5 provide the parts outside the CDR3, is DSGVTQTPKHLITATGQRVTLRCSPRSGDLSVYWYQQSLDQGLQFLIQYYNGEERAKGNILERFSAQQFPDLHSELNLSSLELGDSALYFCASSVGAGNQPQHFGDGTRLSIL.